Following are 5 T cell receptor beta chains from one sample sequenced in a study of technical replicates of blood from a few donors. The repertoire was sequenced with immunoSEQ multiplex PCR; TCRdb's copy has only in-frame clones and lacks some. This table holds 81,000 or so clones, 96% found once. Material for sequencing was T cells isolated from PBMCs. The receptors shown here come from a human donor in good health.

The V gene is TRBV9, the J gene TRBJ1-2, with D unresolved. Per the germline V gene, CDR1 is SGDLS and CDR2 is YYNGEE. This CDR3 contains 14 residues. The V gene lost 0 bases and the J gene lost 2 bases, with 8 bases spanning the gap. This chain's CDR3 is CASSVDELNYGYTF. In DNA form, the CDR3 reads TGTGCCAGCAGCGTAGACGAACTGAACTATGGCTACACCTTC. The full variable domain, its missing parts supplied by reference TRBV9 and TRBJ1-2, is DSGVTQTPKHLITATGQRVTLRCSPRSGDLSVYWYQQSLDQGLQFLIQYYNGEERAKGNILERFSAQQFPDLHSELNLSSLELGDSALYFCASSVDELNYGYTFGSGTRLTVV.

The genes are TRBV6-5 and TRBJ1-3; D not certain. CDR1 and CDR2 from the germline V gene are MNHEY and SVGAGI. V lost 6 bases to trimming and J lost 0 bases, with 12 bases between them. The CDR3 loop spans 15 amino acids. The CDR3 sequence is CASSPASYSGNTIYF. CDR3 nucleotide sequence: TGTGCCAGCAGCCCTGCCTCCTACTCTGGAAACACCATATATTTT.

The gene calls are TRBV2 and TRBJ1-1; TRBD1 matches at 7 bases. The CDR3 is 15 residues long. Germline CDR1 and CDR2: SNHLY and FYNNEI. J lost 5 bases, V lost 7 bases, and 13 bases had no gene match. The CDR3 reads CASNWETGFATEAFF. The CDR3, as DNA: TGTGCCAGCAATTGGGAGACAGGGTTTGCGACTGAAGCTTTCTTT.

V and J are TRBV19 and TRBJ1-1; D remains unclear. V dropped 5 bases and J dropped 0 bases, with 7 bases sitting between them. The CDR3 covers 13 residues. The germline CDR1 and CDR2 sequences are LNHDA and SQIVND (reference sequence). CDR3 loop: CASSEQLNTEAFF. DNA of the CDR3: TGTGCCAGTAGTGAACAGCTGAACACTGAAGCTTTCTTT.

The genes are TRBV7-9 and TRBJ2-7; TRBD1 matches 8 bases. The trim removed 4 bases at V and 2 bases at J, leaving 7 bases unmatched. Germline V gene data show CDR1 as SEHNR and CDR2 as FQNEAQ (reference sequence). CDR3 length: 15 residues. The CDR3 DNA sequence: TGTGCCAGCAGCTCCCCACAGGGGGGACCCTACGAGCAGTACTTC. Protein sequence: CASSSPQGGPYEQYF.